The clone carrying this T cell receptor beta chain was seen at least ten times. Antigen specificity is unknown. Preparing the TCRbeta library involved the use of unique molecular identifiers. Each CDR3 protein is one row after TCRdb ran MiXCR on the PCR reads. Among 130,000 to 150,000 distinct CDR3 sequences listed, roughly 9% were seen once. This entry comes from a study of T-cell reconstitution after alpha-beta-depleted transplantation in children. Study conclusions and caveats: Expanded graft clones numbering several hundred reportedly gave rise to alpha-beta T cells about two months after transplant.

This CDR3 is built from 15 residues. V lost 0 bases and J 3 bases, leaving 12 bases between the germline ends. Germline V lookup: CDR1 DFQATT, CDR2 SNEGSKA (reference sequence). The sequences come from PBMCs, mostly from graft donor cells, collected 180 days after TCRalphabeta/CD19-depleted stem cell transplant. V usage is TRBV20-1 and J usage is TRBJ2-1; no reliable D call. The clonotype was recovered from a female patient between 2 and 15 years old who had a stem cell transplant for congenital amegakaryocytic thrombocytopenia, so the T cells may come from the graft donor. CDR3: CSARDASLGYNEQFF. In nucleotides, the CDR3 is TGCAGTGCTAGAGACGCCAGTTTGGGCTACAATGAGCAGTTCTTC.